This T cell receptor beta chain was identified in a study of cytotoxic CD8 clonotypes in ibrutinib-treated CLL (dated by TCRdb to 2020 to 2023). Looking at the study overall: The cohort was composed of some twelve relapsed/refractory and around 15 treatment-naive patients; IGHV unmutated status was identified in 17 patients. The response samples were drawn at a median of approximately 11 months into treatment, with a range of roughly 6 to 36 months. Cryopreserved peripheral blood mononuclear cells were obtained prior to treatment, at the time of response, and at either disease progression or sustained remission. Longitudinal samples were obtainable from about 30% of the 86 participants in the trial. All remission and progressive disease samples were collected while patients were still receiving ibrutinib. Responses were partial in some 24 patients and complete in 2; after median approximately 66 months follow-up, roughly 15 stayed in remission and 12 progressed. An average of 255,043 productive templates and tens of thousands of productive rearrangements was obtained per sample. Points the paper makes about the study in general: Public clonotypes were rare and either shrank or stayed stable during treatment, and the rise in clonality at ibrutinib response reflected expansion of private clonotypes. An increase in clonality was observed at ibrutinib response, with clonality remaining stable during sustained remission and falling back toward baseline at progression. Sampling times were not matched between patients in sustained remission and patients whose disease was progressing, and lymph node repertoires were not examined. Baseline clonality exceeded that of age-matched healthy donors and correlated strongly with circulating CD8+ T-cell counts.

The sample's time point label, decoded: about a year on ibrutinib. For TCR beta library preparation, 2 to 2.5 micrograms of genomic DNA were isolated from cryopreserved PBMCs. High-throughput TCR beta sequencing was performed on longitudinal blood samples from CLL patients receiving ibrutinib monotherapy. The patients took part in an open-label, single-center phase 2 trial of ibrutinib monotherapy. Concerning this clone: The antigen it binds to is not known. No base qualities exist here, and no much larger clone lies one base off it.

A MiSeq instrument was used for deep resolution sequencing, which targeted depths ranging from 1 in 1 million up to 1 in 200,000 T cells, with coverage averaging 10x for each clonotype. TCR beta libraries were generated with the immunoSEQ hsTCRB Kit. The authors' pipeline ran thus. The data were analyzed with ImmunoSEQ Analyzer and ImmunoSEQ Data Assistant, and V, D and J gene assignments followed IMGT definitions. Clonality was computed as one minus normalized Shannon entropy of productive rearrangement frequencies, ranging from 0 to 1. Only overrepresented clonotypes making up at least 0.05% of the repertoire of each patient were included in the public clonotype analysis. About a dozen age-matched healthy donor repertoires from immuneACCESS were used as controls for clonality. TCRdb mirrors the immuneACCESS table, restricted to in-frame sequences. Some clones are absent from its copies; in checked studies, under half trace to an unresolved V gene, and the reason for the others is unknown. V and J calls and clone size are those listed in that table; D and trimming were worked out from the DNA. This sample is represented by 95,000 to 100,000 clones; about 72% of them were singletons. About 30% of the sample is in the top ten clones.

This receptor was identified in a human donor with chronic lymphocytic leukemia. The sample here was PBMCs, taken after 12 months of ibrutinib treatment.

Here the CDR3 is given as CASRPPGHSNEKLFF. In nucleotide form, the sequence is TGTGCCAGCAGACCCCCCGGACATAGTAATGAAAAACTGTTTTTT. The chain was built from TRBV25-1 and TRBJ1-4; matching of 5 bases hints at TRBD1 as the D gene. CDR1 and CDR2, looked up from the germline V gene, are MGHDK and SYGVNS. Relative to germline, V is 6 bases shorter and J is 4 bases shorter, with 15 bases between their ends. CDR3 length: 15 amino acids, cysteine to phenylalanine. Of all the DNA, just the CDR3 is kept, 45 bases in frame from base 1.